Presented here are 30 T cell receptor beta chains from one specimen sequenced in a study of shared clonotypes between healthy human individuals. Measured with immunoSEQ multiplex PCR; TCRdb has only the in-frame clones, and not every one. The repertoire holds roughly 1,600,000 clones, with around 98.5% as singletons. What was sequenced was naive CD4+ T cells sorted from blood. Sample subset: CD45RA+ positively selected. The receptor set was obtained from a man aged 25 to 40 in good health.

This clone was seen a single time. J is TRBJ1-1 and V is TRBV29-1, with TRBD1 as a possible D gene (6 bases). CDR3 length: 12 residues. Per germline, CDR1 SQVTM and CDR2 ANQGSEA. V dropped 7 bases and J dropped 7 bases, with 16 bases sitting between them. The CDR3 sequence is CSEEQGVGEAFF. DNA for the CDR3: TGCAGCGAAGAACAGGGCGTGGGTGAAGCTTTCTTT.

The chain is built from TRBV6-5 and TRBJ2-5; D is possibly TRBD2 (5 bases). V was cut by 5 bases and J by 5 bases, with 12 bases left in between. Germline V gene data show CDR1 as MNHEY and CDR2 as SVGAGI. This CDR3 comprises 13 residues. This CDR3 reads CASSPLARETQYF. CDR3 DNA sequence: TGTGCCAGCAGTCCCTTAGCGCGTGAGACCCAGTACTTC.

The chain uses TRBV9 and TRBJ2-7; 8 bases map to TRBD1. The CDR3 has 16 amino acids. CDR1 is SGDLS and CDR2 is YYNGEE in the germline V gene. The junction had 9 bases not matched to a gene; V was cut back by 0 bases and J by 4 bases. CDR3 DNA: TGTGCCAGCAGCGTAGATACAGGGGGAATCCTTTACGAGCAGTACTTC. Its translation: CASSVDTGGILYEQYF.

The CDR3 DNA follows: TGTGCCAGCAGCTTGTCCGTTGTGAGCTTAGCCAAAAACATTCAGTACTTC. Amino acid sequence: CASSLSVVSLAKNIQYF. This sequence joins TRBV5-6 and TRBJ2-4, with no clear D. This CDR3 is built from 17 residues. The V gene lost 1 base and the J gene lost 0 bases, with 14 bases spanning the gap. CDR1 is SGHDT, CDR2 YYEEEE, per germline.

The chain is built from TRBV7-9 and TRBJ1-2; D call uncertain. This CDR3 spans 13 amino acids. The V end was cut by 2 bases, the J end by 10 bases, with 14 bases between. Germline V lookup: CDR1 SEHNR, CDR2 FQNEAQ (reference sequence). The CDR3 DNA follows: TGTGCCAGCAGCTTAAGTGCCCTGGTCGACTACACCTTC. This gives the protein CASSLSALVDYTF.

The table lists this clone with a count of one. V usage is TRBV2 and J usage is TRBJ2-7; TRBD2 might be the D (5 bases). This CDR3 has 11 residues. Germline V lookup: CDR1 SNHLY, CDR2 FYNNEI. Trimming took off 11 bases at V and 3 bases at J, with 11 bases between the two ends. The CDR3 sequence is CAGGKIYEQYF. The CDR3, as DNA: TGTGCCGGAGGCAAGATCTACGAGCAGTACTTC.

The chain couples TRBV25-1 to TRBJ1-4, with D hard to call. V gave up 1 base and J gave up 0 bases, with 6 bases separating them. The germline CDR1 and CDR2 sequences are MGHDK and SYGVNS. The CDR3 extends over 15 amino acids. CDR3 residues: CASSEWTATNEKLFF. The CDR3 region has the DNA TGTGCCAGCAGTGAATGGACGGCAACTAATGAAAAACTGTTTTTT.

J is TRBJ2-7 and V is TRBV10-3, with a possible D match to TRBD2 (6 bases). CDR3 length: 14 residues. Per germline, CDR1 ENHRY and CDR2 SYGVKD. The V and J ends lost 10 bases and 0 bases respectively, with 16 bases between them. The CDR3 loop is CATREDKSSYEQYF. CDR3 bases: TGTGCCACCAGGGAGGACAAAAGCTCCTACGAGCAGTACTTC.

The rearrangement uses TRBV27 and TRBJ2-7, with 7 bases matching TRBD1. Losses at the gene ends were 8 bases for V and 1 base for J; bases not matched to a gene: 8. This CDR3 region has 14 residues. Germline CDR1 MNHEY, CDR2 SMNVEV (reference sequence). The CDR3 bases are TGTGCCAGCGGCCGGGACAGAAAATCCTACGAGCAGTACTTC. This gives the protein CASGRDRKSYEQYF.

The genes are TRBV25-1 and TRBJ1-1, with a tentative D call TRBD1 (6 bases). This CDR3 is 15 amino acids long. V was clipped by 2 bases and J by 6 bases, with 16 bases between them. Germline assignment: CDR1 MGHDK and CDR2 SYGVNS. CDR3 sequence reads: CASSEGGGRWSEAFF. The CDR3 nucleotides read TGTGCCAGCAGTGAAGGGGGGGGCAGGTGGTCTGAAGCTTTCTTT. The full variable domain, rest sourced from reference TRBV25-1 and TRBJ1-1, is EADIYQTPRYLVIGTGKKITLECSQTMGHDKMYWYQQDPGMELHLIHYSYGVNSTEKGDLSSESTVSRIRTEHFPLTLESARPSHTSQYLCASSEGGGRWSEAFFGQGTRLTVV.

This sequence joins TRBV11-2 and TRBJ2-1; 7 positions match TRBD1. The CDR3 loop spans 15 amino acids. The ends lost 1 base at V and 5 bases at J; junction bases unmatched: 5. In germline, CDR1 is SGHAT, CDR2 FQNNGV. CDR3 residues: CASSLGGTANNEQFF. CDR3 bases: TGTGCCAGCAGCTTAGGGGGGACAGCAAACAATGAGCAGTTCTTC.

This rearrangement joins TRBV5-4 to TRBJ1-3; tentatively, D is TRBD1 (5 bases). Trimming took off 9 bases at V and 0 bases at J, with 16 bases between the two ends. Germline CDR1 is SGHNT and CDR2 is YYREEE (reference sequence). The CDR3 loop spans 15 amino acids. The CDR3 DNA sequence: TGTGCCACCCAACAGGCGCCGAGCTCTGGAAACACCATATATTTT. Translation: CATQQAPSSGNTIYF.

The genes are TRBV9 and TRBJ2-7, with D possibly matching TRBD1 (8 bases). CDR3 size: 16 residues. Trimming removed 4 bases from V and 7 bases from J, with 24 bases in between. Germline V gene data show CDR1 as SGDLS and CDR2 as YYNGEE. Written as DNA, the CDR3 is TGTGCCAGCAGCCTAACAGGGACAGGTCAAGCGGGGGAGCAGTACTTC. Amino acid sequence: CASSLTGTGQAGEQYF. The entire variable domain, with the rest obtained from reference TRBV9 and TRBJ2-7, is as follows: DSGVTQTPKHLITATGQRVTLRCSPRSGDLSVYWYQQSLDQGLQFLIQYYNGEERAKGNILERFSAQQFPDLHSELNLSSLELGDSALYFCASSLTGTGQAGEQYFGPGTRLTVT.

The V gene is TRBV30, the J gene TRBJ2-1; D is ambiguous. Trimming left V 2 bases short and J 16 bases short, with 18 bases between. Germline V CDR1 and CDR2: GTSNPN, SVGIG (reference sequence). The CDR3 totals 12 residues. The CDR3 protein is CAWSLFPGLYFF. CDR3 DNA sequence: TGTGCCTGGAGTCTTTTCCCAGGATTGTATTTCTTC.

This chain connects TRBV4-3 to TRBJ2-3, with 7 nucleotides matching TRBD2. The J segment lost 0 bases and the V segment lost 5 bases, leaving 8 bases of the junction unmatched. The CDR3 totals 16 residues. Germline V gene lookup returns CDR1 LGHNA and CDR2 YSLEER. CDR3 bases: TGCGCCAGCAGCACCCTCCCCGGGGGGAGCACAGATACGCAGTATTTT. Translation: CASSTLPGGSTDTQYF.

The chain couples TRBV5-1 to TRBJ2-7; possible D gene TRBD1, 6 bases. The germline gives CDR1 SGHRS, CDR2 YFSETQ. The CDR3 has 15 amino acids. Trimming left V 3 bases short and J 7 bases short, with 20 bases between. CDR3 protein: CASSSKTGLSMEQYF. The CDR3 region has the DNA TGCGCCAGCAGCTCCAAGACAGGTCTGTCTATGGAGCAGTACTTC.

The rearrangement joins TRBV5-1 to TRBJ1-1; a possible D gene is TRBD1 (5 bases). Looked up from germline, CDR1 is SGHRS and CDR2 is YFSETQ. The V gene lost 1 base and the J gene lost 4 bases, with 11 bases spanning the gap. The CDR3 has 14 residues. As DNA, the CDR3 is TGCGCCAGCAGCTTGCTGGGGGGTAGCACTGAAGCTTTCTTT. Encoded protein: CASSLLGGSTEAFF.

The chain joins TRBV6-4 to TRBJ2-2, with D maybe TRBD1 (6 bases). The germline CDR1 and CDR2 sequences are MRHNA and SNTAGT. The CDR3 runs to 14 residues. V was trimmed by 5 bases and J by 6 bases, leaving 13 bases between them. The CDR3 region has the DNA TGTGCCAGCAGTAACAGGGATGGAGCCGGGGAGCTGTTTTTT. This encodes CASSNRDGAGELFF.

With regard to this clone: Other DNA sequences in the same sample also yield this CDR3. V and J are TRBV6-1 and TRBJ1-5; D is uncertain. Trimming stripped 4 bases from V and 5 bases from J, with 6 bases between. The CDR3 spans 12 residues. Germline-derived CDR1 and CDR2 are MNHNS and SASEGT. The CDR3 region is CASSGGDQPQHF. CDR3 DNA sequence: TGTGCCAGCAGTGGGGGTGATCAGCCCCAGCATTTT.

The chain carries TRBV27 and TRBJ2-1; maybe TRBD2 (6 bases). V gave up 8 bases and J gave up 1 base, with 15 bases separating them. The germline CDR1 and CDR2 sequences are MNHEY and SMNVEV (reference sequence). CDR3 size: 15 residues. The CDR3 bases are TGTGCCAGCGCCGCGGGACCCGGATCCTACAATGAGCAGTTCTTC. Its protein product is CASAAGPGSYNEQFF.

This clone showed up just once. The chain couples TRBV11-2 to TRBJ1-3, with D possibly TRBD1 on 5 matching bases. This CDR3 comprises 17 residues. Germline CDR1 and CDR2: SGHAT and FQNNGV. The ends were cut back, 5 bases at V and 0 bases at J, with 17 bases in the middle. The CDR3 sequence is CASSQLPGPFSGNTIYF. The CDR3 DNA sequence: TGTGCCAGCAGCCAACTCCCGGGACCTTTCTCTGGAAACACCATATATTTT.

The CDR3 DNA sequence: TGTGCCAGCAGCTTGACGGGACTAGCGGGAGGTCTCGAGCAGTACTTC. As protein: CASSLTGLAGGLEQYF. This sequence joins TRBV5-5 and TRBJ2-7; 15 bases line up with TRBD2. Germline CDR1 and CDR2: SGHKS and YYEKEE (reference sequence). V was pared by 1 base and J by 6 bases, with 5 bases of the junction left unmatched. The CDR3 totals 16 residues.

The gene calls are TRBV7-8 and TRBJ1-2, with D hard to call. CDR1 is SGHVS and CDR2 is FQNEAQ in the germline V gene. There are 16 residues in the CDR3. V was pared by 5 bases and J by 5 bases, with 21 bases between. The CDR3 spells CASSLAPGATGYGYTF. In DNA, the CDR3 is TGTGCCAGCAGCCTCGCCCCGGGAGCTACCGGGTATGGCTACACCTTC.

The chain recombines TRBV29-1 with TRBJ2-6; D may match TRBD1 or TRBD2 (5 bases each). Trimming stripped 7 bases from V and 4 bases from J, with 17 bases between. Germline V gene data show CDR1 as SQVTM and CDR2 as ANQGSEA. This CDR3 comprises 15 residues. CDR3 DNA sequence: TGCAGCGCCATTGGGGGATCCAGCGGGGCCAACGTCCTGACTTTC. The encoded protein is CSAIGGSSGANVLTF.

The chain joins TRBV7-2 to TRBJ1-2; D gene ambiguous. V was cut by 1 base and J by 4 bases, with 10 bases left in between. Germline V gives CDR1 SGHTA, CDR2 FQGNSA. This CDR3 has 14 residues. CDR3 amino acids: CASSLEVRTYGYTF. The CDR3 nucleotides are TGTGCCAGCAGCTTAGAAGTCAGAACCTATGGCTACACCTTC.

The chain has TRBV15 and TRBJ2-5; the D is unclear. Trimming cost V 6 bases and J 4 bases, with 12 bases left between them. The V gene's germline CDR1 is LNHNV and CDR2 YYDKDF (reference sequence). This CDR3 is 13 amino acids long. This CDR3 reads CATREGFRETQYF. The CDR3 DNA follows: TGTGCCACCAGAGAAGGTTTCCGAGAGACCCAGTACTTC.

This chain uses TRBV5-8 with TRBJ2-3; no firm D call. Germline V lookup: CDR1 SGHTS, CDR2 YDEGEE. The V end was cut by 1 base, the J end by 2 bases, with 11 bases between. The CDR3 sequence is 15 residues long. CDR3 protein: CASSLRVRDTDTQYF. The CDR3, as DNA: TGTGCCAGCAGCTTGAGGGTTAGGGACACAGATACGCAGTATTTT.

The chain is built from TRBV5-4 and TRBJ1-1; 10 bases match TRBD1. In germline, CDR1 is SGHNT, CDR2 YYREEE (reference sequence). Trimming took 3 bases from V and 0 from J; bases not matched to a gene: 8. The CDR3 consists of 17 residues. The CDR3 loop reads CASSWSGQGYMNTEAFF. CDR3 nucleotide sequence: TGTGCCAGCAGCTGGTCGGGACAGGGGTACATGAACACTGAAGCTTTCTTT.

The DNA for the CDR3 is TGTGCCAGCAGCTTGGGCCTAGCGGGAGGGGCGACCTACGAGCAGTACTTC. Its protein is CASSLGLAGGATYEQYF. The chain recombines TRBV5-4 with TRBJ2-7; TRBD2 agrees at 12 bases. There are 17 residues in the CDR3. J was trimmed by 2 bases and V by 0 bases; bases with no gene match: 6. CDR1 is SGHNT, CDR2 YYREEE, per germline (reference sequence).

V gene TRBV5-1 combines with J gene TRBJ2-7, with D tentatively TRBD1 (6 bases). V gave up 2 bases and J gave up 2 bases, with 20 bases separating them. The germline V gene has CDR1 SGHRS and CDR2 YFSETQ. The CDR3 is made up of 17 amino acids. CDR3 sequence reads: CASSFLRATGSTYEQYF. For the CDR3, the DNA is TGCGCCAGCAGCTTTCTACGGGCTACAGGGAGCACCTACGAGCAGTACTTC.